This T cell receptor (beta chain) originates from a study of blood T cell repertoires in COVID-19. For the study at large: Researchers got acute and convalescent COVID-19 samples from the United States, Italy and Spain. In each case, the material was cDNA or gDNA derived from T cells, B-cell-depleted T cells, or PBMCs.

Original processing notes: Reference gene primer amplification gave nucleated cell count estimates. The assay was immunoSEQ multiplex PCR, and TCRdb's table has in-frame clones only and misses some. V, J and clone size were drawn from that table, and D and trimming were deduced from the DNA. The table has around 250,000 clones, around 86% seen once. Germline V gene sequence: CDR1 SGHNT, CDR2 YENEEA. The CDR3 has 16 residues. Trimming took 7 bases from V and 4 from J; bases not matched to a gene: 12. The TCR was taken from a man aged 35 to 55 with active or convalescent COVID-19. The sample consisted of peripheral blood. V and J are TRBV11-3 and TRBJ2-1; 8 positions agree with TRBD2. CDR3 DNA: TGTGCCAGCAAAAAAAGTAGCGGGACTGCGTACAATGAGCAGTTCTTC. This gives the protein CASKKSSGTAYNEQFF.